The 18 T cell receptor beta chains given below trace back to one sample, sequenced in a study of monozygotic twins with cystic fibrosis. The table came from immunoSEQ multiplex PCR; TCRdb's copy has only in-frame clones and leaves some out. The profile covers 25,000 to 30,000 clones, with roughly 97% appearing a single time and around 2.5% taken by the ten largest. Sequencing was done on a sample of blood. The receptor source for this set is a girl aged 2-10 years with cystic fibrosis.

This clone was counted a single time. This chain links TRBV7-9 with TRBJ2-3; D is tentatively TRBD1 or TRBD2 (5 bases each). V shed 1 base and J shed 4 bases, with 15 bases lying between them. Germline V gene lookup returns CDR1 SEHNR and CDR2 FQNEAQ (reference sequence). The CDR3 is 16 amino acids. CDR3: CASSLVLGDHADTQYF. Written as DNA, the CDR3 is TGTGCCAGCAGCTTAGTCCTGGGGGATCATGCAGATACGCAGTATTTT.

The V and J genes are TRBV15 and TRBJ2-1; D tentatively reads TRBD1 or TRBD2 (5 bases each). Between the trimmed V and J ends, which lost 4 bases and 9 bases, there was a span of 19 bases. Per germline, CDR1 LNHNV and CDR2 YYDKDF (reference sequence). The CDR3 has 15 amino acids. CDR3 sequence (DNA): TGTGCCACCAGCACGAGGGGAGTACCCCACACTGAGCAGTTCTTC. Its translation: CATSTRGVPHTEQFF.

This chain connects TRBV12-5 to TRBJ2-2, with TRBD2 identical over 8 bases. J lost 4 bases, V lost 0 bases, and 7 bases had no gene match. The germline CDR1 and CDR2 sequences are LGHNT and FRNRAP. This CDR3 spans 17 amino acids. Here the CDR3 DNA reads TGTGCTAGTGGTTTGGTCAGTGGGACTAGTCTCACCGGGGAGCTGTTTTTT. Encoded protein: CASGLVSGTSLTGELFF.

This clone was picked up one time. The V gene is TRBV9, the J gene TRBJ1-4; D is unresolved. Germline loops: CDR1 SGDLS, CDR2 YYNGEE. This CDR3 has 14 residues. Deletions cut 4 bases from V and 7 bases from J, with 14 bases between. The CDR3 sequence: CASSPGRQIEKLFF. The CDR3 DNA sequence: TGTGCCAGCAGCCCCGGACGTCAGATTGAAAAACTGTTTTTT.

J is TRBJ2-7 and V is TRBV23-1, with 7 bases matching TRBD1. TRBV23-1 is given ORF status, its function remaining uncertain. The CDR3 has 15 residues. With V trimmed by 3 bases and J by 1 base, 6 bases remained unmatched. CDR3 bases: TGCGCCAGCAGTCAGATGGACAGGCGTTCCTACGAGCAGTACTTC. Amino acid sequence: CASSQMDRRSYEQYF.

This chain uses TRBV9 with TRBJ1-2; 8 bases are a match to TRBD1. The CDR3 covers 15 residues. V was clipped by 3 bases and J by 3 bases; unmatched bases: 7. Germline V CDR1 and CDR2: SGDLS, YYNGEE. CDR3 in amino acids: CASSDRTGLYYGYTF. The CDR3 coding sequence is TGTGCCAGCAGCGATAGGACAGGGTTGTACTATGGCTACACCTTC.

This chain uses TRBV11-1 with TRBJ2-2, with unresolved D. V lost 1 base to trimming and J lost 1 base, with 4 bases between them. CDR1 SGHAT and CDR2 FQDESV come from the germline V gene (reference sequence). CDR3 length: 14 residues. The CDR3 region has the DNA TGTGCCAGCAGCTTAGGGGTGAACACCGGGGAGCTGTTTTTT. This encodes CASSLGVNTGELFF.

The V call is TRBV2, the J call TRBJ1-2; 8 positions match TRBD1. CDR1 and CDR2 (germline): SNHLY, FYNNEI. This CDR3 is 17 amino acids long. The V segment lost 4 bases and the J segment 3 bases; nucleotides outside the gene matches: 13. CDR3 nucleotide sequence: TGTGCCAGCAGTGCACAGGGGGTTGGAAGTTTCGACTATGGCTACACCTTC. Its translation: CASSAQGVGSFDYGYTF.

CDR3 in DNA: TGTGCCAGCAGTGGAGGGCTGGGGGGAAGGAGCTACGAGCAGTACTTC. Protein product: CASSGGLGGRSYEQYF. This chain links TRBV6-1 with TRBJ2-7, with D possibly matching TRBD2 (6 bases). Germline V lookup: CDR1 MNHNS, CDR2 SASEGT. The V end lost 4 bases, the J end lost 3 bases, and 19 bases lay between the germline ends. This CDR3 is 16 amino acids long.

The chain employs TRBV28 and TRBJ2-7, with D unresolved. V was trimmed by 2 bases and J by 3 bases, leaving 8 bases between them. Germline V gene data show CDR1 as MDHEN and CDR2 as SYDVKM. The length of the CDR3 is 13 residues. The CDR3 sequence is CASSLIQNYEQYF. DNA for the CDR3: TGTGCCAGCAGTTTAATACAGAACTACGAGCAGTACTTC.

The rearrangement uses TRBV5-6 and TRBJ2-1; weak D call: TRBD2 (6 bases). Germline V lookup: CDR1 SGHDT, CDR2 YYEEEE. V lost 4 bases and J 0 bases, leaving 14 bases between the germline ends. The CDR3 spans 16 residues. The CDR3 DNA sequence: TGTGCCAGCAGCCGCCTCCTAGCGAGCTCCTACAATGAGCAGTTCTTC. The encoded protein is CASSRLLASSYNEQFF.

The chain is built from TRBV4-3 and TRBJ2-4; maybe TRBD2 (6 bases). The germline gives CDR1 LGHNA, CDR2 YSLEER. This CDR3 is built from 15 residues. V lost 0 bases, J lost 5 bases, and 11 bases lay in between. CDR3 sequence: CASSQEGLRENIQYF. CDR3 nucleotide sequence: TGCGCCAGCAGCCAAGAAGGACTAAGGGAAAACATTCAGTACTTC.

The chain has TRBV2 and TRBJ1-1, with D possibly TRBD1 on 5 matching bases. V was clipped by 11 bases and J by 6 bases, with 13 bases between them. The V gene's germline CDR1 is SNHLY and CDR2 FYNNEI. The CDR3 totals 11 residues. The CDR3 sequence is CAEGPVPEAFF. CDR3 nucleotide sequence: TGTGCCGAGGGGCCGGTCCCTGAAGCTTTCTTT.

CDR3 in DNA: TGTGCCAGCTACCAACAGGGGCTGAGCAACGAGCAGTACTTC. Protein product: CASYQQGLSNEQYF. This chain connects TRBV6-1 to TRBJ2-7; 7 bases line up with TRBD1. Germline values: CDR1 MNHNS, CDR2 SASEGT. Trimming cost V 8 bases and J 5 bases; bases outside gene matches: 12. The CDR3 spans 14 residues.

Turning to this clone: The junction differs from germline at one of its ends, possibly a read error. This chain connects TRBV5-1 to TRBJ1-3; D is possibly TRBD1 (6 bases). This CDR3 spans 15 amino acids. Germline values: CDR1 SGHRS, CDR2 YFSETQ. The CDR3 region has the DNA TGTGCCAGCAGCTTGGCCGACAGGACTGGAAACACCATATATTTT. Translating gives CASSLADRTGNTIYF.

This sequence joins TRBV28 and TRBJ2-3, with 7 bases fitting TRBD2. Trimming took 8 bases from V and 0 from J; bases not matched to a gene: 5. CDR3 length equals 14 residues. Germline-derived CDR1 and CDR2 are MDHEN and SYDVKM. The CDR3 loop reads CASEASGSTDTQYF. The CDR3 DNA is TGTGCCAGCGAAGCTAGCGGTAGCACAGATACGCAGTATTTT. Variable domain in full (rest from reference TRBV28 and TRBJ2-3): DVKVTQSSRYLVKRTGEKVFLECVQDMDHENMFWYRQDPGLGLRLIYFSYDVKMKEKGDIPEGYSVSREKKERFSLILESASTNQTSMYLCASEASGSTDTQYFGPGTRLTVL.

The V call is TRBV5-4, the J call TRBJ2-1; no firm D call. The ends were cut back, 5 bases at V and 9 bases at J, with 12 bases in the middle. Germline values: CDR1 SGHNT, CDR2 YYREEE (reference sequence). The CDR3 totals 12 residues. The CDR3 coding sequence is TGTGCCAGCAGTCAGCAGTCCGGTGAGCAGTTCTTC. Protein sequence: CASSQQSGEQFF.

The J gene is TRBJ2-3, the V gene TRBV28; a weak D match, TRBD1 (6 bases). The CDR3 is 14 residues long. V was shortened by 3 bases and J by 7 bases, with 14 bases between the two germline ends. Germline-derived CDR1 and CDR2 are MDHEN and SYDVKM. Here the CDR3 reads CASSFPQGPNTQYF. For the CDR3, the DNA is TGTGCCAGCAGTTTCCCACAGGGACCAAATACGCAGTATTTT.